What follows is one T cell receptor (beta chain) and its context. Only in-frame clones appear in the TCRdb table, and some are missing; sequencing was by immunoSEQ multiplex PCR. The table has about 110,000 clones, approximately 90% seen once. This sample was taken from a study of T cell responses to AZD1222 COVID-19 vaccine. This CDR3 comprises 14 residues. Trimming cost V 5 bases and J 5 bases, with 15 bases left between them. Germline V gives CDR1 MNHEY, CDR2 SVGAGI. The clonotype was recovered from an adult in good health. This chain connects TRBV6-5 to TRBJ1-2; D call uncertain. This specimen was peripheral blood, taken on day 0 of AZD1222 vaccination. Here the CDR3 reads CASSNLAATYGYTF. Written as DNA, the CDR3 is TGTGCCAGCAGTAACCTGGCTGCGACTTATGGCTACACCTTC.